The entry that follows covers one TCR beta chain sequence. Its antigen is unknown. No qualities accompany the bases; no much larger clone lies one base away. The data originate from a study of blood T cell repertoires in COVID-19 (dated by TCRdb to between 2020 and 2021). Turning to the overall study: Samples covering the acute and convalescent phases of COVID-19 were provided by collaborators in the United States, Italy and Spain. The dataset comprised deeply sampled blood TCRbeta repertoires from subjects exposed to, actively infected with, or recovered from COVID-19. Where HLA class I and class II types were available, the types were taken from metadata supplied by the sample provider, not from assay-based typing. Sample metadata almost always included a de-identified subject ID, COVID-19 status, age in years and sex. Samples came from the ongoing ImmuneRACE study (first 160 participants) plus 1,254 subjects from 6 global collaborators. The prospective study material was composed of cDNA or gDNA derived from T cells, B-cell-depleted T cells, or PBMCs. The repertoires were released in a freely available public database meant as a resource for research on the immune response to SARS-CoV-2.

TCRbeta CDR3 regions were amplified from genomic DNA by means of the immunoSEQ Assay, a bias-controlled multiplex PCR. The source study handled its data this way. The number of nucleated cells in each sample was estimated from the amplification of reference gene primers within the assay. To quantify the absolute abundance of each unique TCRbeta CDR3 rearrangement, sequence reads were collapsed and filtered. Productive Simpson clonality was computed per sample as the square root of Simpson's diversity index over productive rearrangements. TCRdb mirrors the immuneACCESS table, restricted to in-frame sequences. Some clones are absent from its copies; in checked studies, under half trace to an unresolved V gene, and the reason for the others is unknown. Clone size and V and J calls were adopted from that table, with D and trimming inferred from the DNA. The sample table shows 120,000 or so clones, and approximately 82% are seen once. In total, the top ten clones hold more than 3.5% of the sample.

Each collaborating institution followed its own protocols to collect whole blood in K2EDTA tubes. For TCRbeta analysis, collaborator samples were shipped as frozen whole blood, as isolated PBMCs, or as DNA extracted from either sample type. Here is what the overall study found, with its caveats: The quantity of clinical and demographic metadata differed by source and by participant and was supplied without curation.

The receptor comes from a woman older than 75 with acute or convalescent COVID-19. The sequenced sample consisted of peripheral blood.

The DNA reads TGCGCCAGCAGTAGAGGACAGGCAACTAATGAAAAACTGTTTTTT. Translation gives CASSRGQATNEKLFF. The sequence links TRBV10-1 to TRBJ1-4, with 7 bases matching TRBD1. Trimming accounts for 5 bases at V and 0 bases at J, while the number of junction bases matched to no gene is 3. Including the terminal cysteine and phenylalanine, the CDR3 comprises 15 residues. Only the CDR3 DNA stays, 45 bases, in frame from base 1. The germline V gene (reference sequence) yields WNHNN for CDR1 and SYGVQD for CDR2.